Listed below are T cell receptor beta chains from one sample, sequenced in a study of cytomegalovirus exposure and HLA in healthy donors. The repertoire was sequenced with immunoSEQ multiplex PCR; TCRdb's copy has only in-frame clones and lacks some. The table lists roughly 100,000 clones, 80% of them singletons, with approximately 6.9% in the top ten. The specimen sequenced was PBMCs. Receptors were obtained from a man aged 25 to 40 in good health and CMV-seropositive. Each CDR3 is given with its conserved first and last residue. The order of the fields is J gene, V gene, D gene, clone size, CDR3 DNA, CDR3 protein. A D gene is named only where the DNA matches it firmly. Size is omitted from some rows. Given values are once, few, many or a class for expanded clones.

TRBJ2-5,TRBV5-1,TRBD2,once,TGCGCCAGCAGCCCCGGACTAGCGGCTAGCCAAGAGACCCAGTACTTC,CASSPGLAASQETQYF
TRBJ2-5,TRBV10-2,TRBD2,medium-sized,TGCGCCAGCAACTCAGCGGGGTACGAGGGAGAGACCCAGTACTTC,CASNSAGYEGETQYF
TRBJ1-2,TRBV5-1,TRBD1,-,TGCGCCAGCAGCTTCAGGACAGGGGGTAATGGCTACACCTTC,CASSFRTGGNGYTF
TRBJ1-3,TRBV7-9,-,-,TGTGCCAGCAGCTTAGCCTTACTGTCCAGGGGCTCTGGAAACACCATATATTTT,CASSLALLSRGSGNTIYF
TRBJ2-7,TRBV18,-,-,TGTGCCAGCTCACCAGGGACTGGATCCTACGAGCAGTACTTC,CASSPGTGSYEQYF
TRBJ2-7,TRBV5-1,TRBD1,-,TGCGCCAGCAGCTTGGCTGGACAGGCCTACGAGCAGTACTTC,CASSLAGQAYEQYF
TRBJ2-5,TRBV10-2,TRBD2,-,TGCGCCAGCAGTGAGTCTGCTAGCGGGGGCCATCTCCGACAAGAGACCCAGTACTTC,CASSESASGGHLRQETQYF
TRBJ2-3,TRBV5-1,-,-,TGCGCCAGCAGCCCCCCGGGGTGGGCAAGCACAGATACGCAGTATTTT,CASSPPGWASTDTQYF
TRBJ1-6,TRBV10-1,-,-,TGTTTCGGGGATTATAATTCACCCCTCCACTTT,CFGDYNSPLHF
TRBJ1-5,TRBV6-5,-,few,TGTGCCAGCAGCTACGGGGGGAATCAGCCCCAGCATTTT,CASSYGGNQPQHF
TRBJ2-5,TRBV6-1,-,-,TGTGCCAGCAGTGAAGCCCCTCAAGAGACCCAGTACTTC,CASSEAPQETQYF
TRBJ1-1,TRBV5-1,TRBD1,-,TGCGCCAGCAGCGCCGGACAGGGGAGTCTGGGCACTGAAGCTTTCTTT,CASSAGQGSLGTEAFF
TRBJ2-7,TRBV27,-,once,TGTGCCAGCAGTTTAAATCAGGCCTACGAGCAGTACTTC,CASSLNQAYEQYF
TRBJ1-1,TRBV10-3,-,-,TGTGCCATCATCGGGGACGGGGGCACTGAAGCTTTCTTT,CAIIGDGGTEAFF
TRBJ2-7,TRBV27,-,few,TGTGCCAGCAGTTTAGCCGGGACATCAGTTTACGAGCAGTACTTC,CASSLAGTSVYEQYF
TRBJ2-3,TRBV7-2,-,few,TGTGCCAGCAGCTTAGTTGCGGGGTTGGTCGGTGTGGGGGCAGATACGCAGTATTTT,CASSLVAGLVGVGADTQYF
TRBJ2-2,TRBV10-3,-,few,TGTGCCATCAGTGAGTCGGGGCAGGGGAACACCGGGGAGCTGTTTTTT,CAISESGQGNTGELFF
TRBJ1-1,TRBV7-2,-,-,TGTGCCAGCAGCTCAACCCAGGGGTTCACTGAAGCTTTCTTT,CASSSTQGFTEAFF
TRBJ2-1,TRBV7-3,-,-,TGTGCCAGCAGCCGTAGGGGGGGATTCGACAATGAGCAGTTCTTC,CASSRRGGFDNEQFF
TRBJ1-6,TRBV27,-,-,TGTGCCAGCAGTTTCGTTGGGGGGATCTATAATTCACCCCTCCACTTT,CASSFVGGIYNSPLHF
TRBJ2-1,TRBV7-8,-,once,TGTGCCAGCAGCTTAACTTCTGTTTTTAACTCCTACAATGAGCAGTTCTTC,CASSLTSVFNSYNEQFF
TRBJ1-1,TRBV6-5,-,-,TGTGCCAGCAGTTACGGAGGTGGAAACACTGAAGCTTTCTTT,CASSYGGGNTEAFF
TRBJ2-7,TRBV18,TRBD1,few,TGTGCCAGCTCAGCTCCGGGACAGGGAGGCGAGCAGTACTTC,CASSAPGQGGEQYF
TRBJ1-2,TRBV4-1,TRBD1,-,TGCGCCAGCAGCCAAGAACAGGGGGCACCGTATGGCTACACCTTC,CASSQEQGAPYGYTF
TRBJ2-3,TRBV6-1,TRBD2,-,TGTGCCAGCAGTGAAGTGGATACTAGGGCCGGGGGGGGCAAAGATACGCAGTATTTT,CASSEVDTRAGGGKDTQYF
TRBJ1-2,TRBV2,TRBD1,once,TGTGCCAGCAGATTCGGACAGGGCCTCAACTATGGCTACACCTTC,CASRFGQGLNYGYTF
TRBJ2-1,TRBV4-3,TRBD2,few,TGCGCCAGCAGCCAAGGGGCTAGCGGGAGCTCCTACAATGAGCAGTTCTTC,CASSQGASGSSYNEQFF
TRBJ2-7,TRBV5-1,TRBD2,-,TGCGCCAGCAGCTTGCCTACAGGCCGACGGGGGGACGAGCAGTACTTC,CASSLPTGRRGDEQYF
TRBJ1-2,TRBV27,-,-,TGTGCCAGCAGTTTATCCGGGGGGGGGTTGATCTATGGCTACACCTTC,CASSLSGGGLIYGYTF
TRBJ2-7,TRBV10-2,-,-,TGCGCCAGCAGTGAGTCACCAGGCTACGAGCAGTACTTC,CASSESPGYEQYF
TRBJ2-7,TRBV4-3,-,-,TGCGCCAGCAGCCAAGAACAGGGTGCCTACGAGCAGTACTTC,CASSQEQGAYEQYF